The clone carrying this T cell receptor beta chain was observed a handful of times. The antigen remains unidentified. The data stem from a study of early T cells in non-severe SARS-CoV-2 infection. Study outcomes and limitations: VDJdb matching, biased toward anti-spike CD8 responses, missed private and CD4 specificities.

TCRdb processed the 5' RACE reads anew with MiXCR; each CDR3 protein has one entry. Of over 100,000 distinct CDR3 sequences in the sample, around 12% were seen once. Sequencing was done on a sample of whole blood. This clonotype originated in an adult who was a healthcare worker with PCR-confirmed SARS-CoV-2 infection or an uninfected control (not recorded which).

The CDR3 sequence is CASSHPADGVNYGYTF. DNA of the CDR3: TGTGCCAGCAGCCACCCCGCGGACGGAGTTAACTATGGCTACACCTTC. The V call is TRBV7-9, the J call TRBJ1-2, with D hard to call. The CDR3 totals 16 residues. V lost 5 bases, J lost 1 base, and 17 bases lay in between. Germline assignment: CDR1 SEHNR and CDR2 FQNEAQ (reference sequence).